The present entry profiles one TCR beta chain with its context. Its antigen is currently unknown. Germline loops: CDR1 MNHEY, CDR2 SVGAGI. The CDR3 spans 15 residues. After removal of 4 bases from V and 4 bases from J, the junction contained 7 bases not matched to a gene. The table came from immunoSEQ multiplex PCR; TCRdb's copy has only in-frame clones and leaves some out. The table records more than 100,000 clones, about 93% of them present only once. This sample was taken from a study of T cell responses to AZD1222 COVID-19 vaccine. Study-level points and caveats: Spike-specific TCR breadth and depth went up after people got two AZD1222 doses.

J is TRBJ2-3 and V is TRBV6-5; 8 bases match TRBD2. The sequence was obtained from an adult who received the AZD1222 COVID-19 vaccine. The starting material was peripheral blood, obtained 28 days after the second AZD1222 dose. The CDR3 DNA sequence: TGTGCCAGCAGTTCAGCGGGAGAAGTCGCAGATACGCAGTATTTT. This sequence encodes CASSSAGEVADTQYF.